The entry that follows covers one T cell receptor (beta chain) sequence. The antigen is undetermined. One entry per CDR3 protein, without DNA, is what TCRdb gives after re-calling the 5' RACE reads. Recorded for this sample: under 200,000 distinct CDR3 sequences. The record originates from a study of T cells expressing NK-cell markers. The CDR3 is 12 amino acids. The V gene's germline CDR1 is SQVTM and CDR2 ANQGSEA. Whole-study results and caveats: A few donors' CD3+CD56-NKG2C+ cells were dominated by the same clonotypes.

The clonotype comes from a woman aged 18 to 75 in good health. What was sequenced was blood T cells: a sorted CD56 or NKG2C T cell subset, CD4+ or CD8+ T cells, or bulk PBMC T cells (not recorded which). The rearrangement joins TRBV29-1 to TRBJ2-1; lacking DNA, the TRBD2 call made by TCRdb goes unchecked. CDR3 in amino acids: CSVERGGHEQFF.